This passage covers 21 T cell receptor beta chains from one sample sequenced in a study of immune cell composition in non-small cell lung cancer. Normal lung was sampled as far from the tumour as possible, at least 3 cm. Produced via immunoSEQ multiplex PCR; TCRdb's table is partial and in-frame only. The table lists a few thousand clones, about 80% of them singletons. The sample consisted of non-adjacent lung tissue. The receptors originated from a human donor with non-small cell lung cancer.

The rearrangement joins TRBV5-4 to TRBJ2-1, with unresolved D. This CDR3 contains 15 residues. Trimming shortened V by 0 bases and J by 2 bases, and 9 bases separated the two germline ends. Germline CDR1 is SGHNT and CDR2 is YYREEE (reference sequence). The CDR3 nucleotides read TGTGCCAGCAGCTTGGACAGTAATCCCTACAATGAGCAGTTCTTC. Residues: CASSLDSNPYNEQFF.

The chain joins TRBV7-2 to TRBJ2-2, with D hard to call. The length of the CDR3 is 12 residues. Trimming stripped 5 bases from V and 4 bases from J, with 5 bases between. The germline CDR1 and CDR2 sequences are SGHTA and FQGNSA. This CDR3 is CASSPSTGELFF. For the CDR3, the DNA is TGTGCCAGCAGCCCCTCCACCGGGGAGCTGTTTTTT.

The V call is TRBV9, the J call TRBJ2-2, with D tentatively TRBD1 (5 bases). The CDR3 is 14 amino acids. V shed 3 bases and J shed 2 bases, with 8 bases lying between them. CDR1 and CDR2 from the germline V gene are SGDLS and YYNGEE. CDR3 loop: CASSATVNTGELFF. CDR3 nucleotide sequence: TGTGCCAGCAGCGCGACAGTCAACACCGGGGAGCTGTTTTTT.

The chain is built from TRBV7-9 and TRBJ2-7; D remains unclear. This CDR3 is 12 amino acids long. The germline V gene has CDR1 SEHNR and CDR2 FQNEAQ (reference sequence). V lost 3 bases, J lost 3 bases, and 6 bases lay in between. CDR3 residues: CASSFQNYEQYV. CDR3 coding DNA: TGTGCCAGCAGCTTTCAGAACTACGAGCAGTACGTC.

This sequence joins TRBV5-5 and TRBJ2-1; D is possibly TRBD2 (6 bases). The CDR3 runs 15 residues. Germline V gives CDR1 SGHKS, CDR2 YYEKEE (reference sequence). The V end was cut by 7 bases, the J end by 4 bases, with 18 bases between. The DNA of the CDR3 is TGTGCCAGCTGCGTAGGGTTTAGCGGATACAATGAGCAGTTCTTC. This sequence encodes CASCVGFSGYNEQFF.

In its sample, this clone was seen once. The rearrangement joins TRBV7-8 to TRBJ2-3; 15 bases line up with TRBD2. The CDR3 covers 19 residues. The germline CDR1 and CDR2 sequences are SGHVS and FQNEAQ. J was trimmed by 4 bases and V by 1 base; bases with no gene match: 9. The CDR3 sequence: CASSLEAWTSGRAPDTQYF. The CDR3 DNA follows: TGTGCCAGCAGCTTAGAGGCCTGGACTAGCGGGAGGGCCCCAGATACGCAGTATTTT. The full variable domain, rest sourced from reference TRBV7-8 and TRBJ2-3, is GAGVSQSPRYKVAKRGQDVALRCDPISGHVSLFWYQQALGQGPEFLTYFQNEAQLDKSGLPSDRFFAERPEGSVSTLKIQRTQQEDSAVYLCASSLEAWTSGRAPDTQYFGPGTRLTVL.

The J gene is TRBJ1-1, the V gene TRBV2; no firm D call. The CDR3 is made up of 14 amino acids. CDR1 and CDR2 (germline): SNHLY, FYNNEI. V was shortened by 6 bases and J by 1 base, with 12 bases between the two germline ends. The CDR3 reads CASSAQRANTEAFF. Written as DNA, the CDR3 is TGTGCCAGCAGCGCCCAGCGGGCGAACACTGAAGCTTTCTTT.

The rearrangement uses TRBV4-2 and TRBJ2-7; D is undetermined. This CDR3 spans 13 amino acids. Germline loops: CDR1 LGHNA, CDR2 YNFKEQ. V was cut by 1 base and J by 3 bases, with 7 bases left in between. The CDR3 DNA follows: TGTGCCAGCAGCCAAGGTGAGGACTACGAGCAGTACGTC. Its protein product is CASSQGEDYEQYV.

V gene TRBV7-2 combines with J gene TRBJ1-1; a possible D gene is TRBD1 (6 bases). The CDR3 is made up of 14 amino acids. CDR1 is SGHTA and CDR2 is FQGNSA in the germline V gene. Trimming took 5 bases from V and 4 from J, leaving 14 bases between them. The CDR3 region is CASSPTGRGTEAFF. CDR3 bases: TGTGCCAGCAGCCCCACAGGGAGAGGCACTGAAGCTTTCTTT.

Judged by abundance, this clone is large. At the DNA level, this CDR3 is encoded by other sequences in the same sample as well. The chain carries TRBV5-6 and TRBJ2-5; 7 bases align to TRBD1. The V segment lost 5 bases and the J segment 1 base; nucleotides outside the gene matches: 2. CDR3 size: 13 residues. Germline V gene lookup returns CDR1 SGHDT and CDR2 YYEEEE. The DNA of the CDR3 is TGTGCCAGCAGGGGACAGATCCAAGAGACCCAGTACTTC. Its translation is CASRGQIQETQYF.

By sample share, this clone is large. The J gene is TRBJ2-5, the V gene TRBV19; 10 nucleotides match TRBD1. The junction had 9 bases not matched to a gene; V was cut back by 10 bases and J by 7 bases. The CDR3 contains 13 residues. Germline V lookup: CDR1 LNHDA, CDR2 SQIVND (reference sequence). The CDR3 region is CATIGQGDWTQYF. The CDR3 bases are TGTGCCACCATAGGACAGGGGGATTGGACCCAGTACTTC.

This clone was counted once. The genes are TRBV6-6 and TRBJ1-2, with TRBD1 identical over 7 bases. Trimming cost V 0 bases and J 6 bases; bases outside gene matches: 1. Germline CDR1 and CDR2: MNHNY and SVGAGI (reference sequence). This CDR3 has 13 amino acids. CDR3: CASSYSGQNGYTF. CDR3 coding DNA: TGTGCCAGCAGTTACTCGGGACAGAATGGCTACACCTTC.

The chain joins TRBV2 to TRBJ1-2; 7 bases are a match to TRBD1. The CDR3 runs 14 residues. V lost 5 bases and J lost 8; bases outside the gene matches: 11. CDR1 and CDR2 (germline): SNHLY, FYNNEI. CDR3 in amino acids: CASSPRQGPSGYTF. The CDR3 DNA follows: TGTGCCAGCAGTCCCCGACAGGGCCCGTCGGGCTACACCTTC. Using reference TRBV2 and TRBJ1-2 for the parts outside the CDR3, the full variable domain is EPEVTQTPSHQVTQMGQEVILRCVPISNHLYFYWYRQILGQKVEFLVSFYNNEISEKSEIFDDQFSVERPDGSNFTLKIRSTKLEDSAMYFCASSPRQGPSGYTFGSGTRLTVV.

In its sample, this clone was seen a few times. The V call is TRBV5-4, the J call TRBJ1-1; TRBD1 matches 9 bases. The V gene's germline CDR1 is SGHNT and CDR2 YYREEE (reference sequence). The J segment lost 3 bases and the V segment lost 1 base, leaving 1 base of the junction unmatched. The CDR3 length is 14 residues. The CDR3 region has the DNA TGTGCCAGCAGCTTGACAGGGGGCGACACTGAAGCTTTCTTT. This gives the protein CASSLTGGDTEAFF.

On this clone itself: Different DNA sequences within this sample yield the same CDR3. The chain has TRBV7-2 and TRBJ1-5, with 7 bases matching TRBD1. CDR1 is SGHTA, CDR2 FQGNSA, per germline. CDR3 length equals 14 residues. J lost 3 bases, V lost 6 bases, and 5 bases had no gene match. CDR3 DNA sequence: TGTGCCAGCAGTCGCGACAGGGTCAATCAGCCCCAGCATTTT. It translates to CASSRDRVNQPQHF. Combining the CDR3 with reference TRBV7-2 and TRBJ1-5 gives the whole variable domain GAGVSQSPSNKVTEKGKDVELRCDPISGHTALYWYRQSLGQGLEFLIYFQGNSAPDKSGLPSDRFSAERTGGSVSTLTIQRTQQEDSAVYLCASSRDRVNQPQHFGDGTRLSIL.

The rearrangement links TRBV30 to TRBJ1-2, with TRBD1 matching 7 bases. V shed 1 base, J shed 0 bases, and the junction held 5 bases outside the gene matches. The length of the CDR3 is 15 residues. CDR1 is GTSNPN and CDR2 is SVGIG in the germline V gene (reference sequence). The CDR3 nucleotides are TGTGCCTGGAGTGGAACAGGGGTGGCTAACTATGGCTACACCTTC. Translated, it gives CAWSGTGVANYGYTF.

The chain is built from TRBV29-1 and TRBJ1-1, with D unresolved. Germline V gives CDR1 SQVTM, CDR2 ANQGSEA. This CDR3 has 11 amino acids. The ends were cut back, 1 base at V and 7 bases at J, with 7 bases in the middle. CDR3 in DNA: TGCAGCGTTGAAGTGAGTTATGAAGCTTTCTTT. Amino acids: CSVEVSYEAFF.

The V and J genes are TRBV4-3 and TRBJ2-3; TRBD2 matches 10 bases. In germline, CDR1 is LGHNA, CDR2 YSLEER. The CDR3 contains 18 residues. V was clipped by 0 bases and J by 0 bases; unmatched bases: 6. Here the CDR3 reads CASSQDPTSGTSTDTQYF. Written as DNA, the CDR3 is TGCGCCAGCAGCCAAGATCCCACTAGCGGGACTAGCACAGATACGCAGTATTTT.

The V gene is TRBV7-2, the J gene TRBJ1-2, with D perhaps matching TRBD1 (6 bases). Trimming removed 5 bases at V and 4 bases at J, with 14 bases between. The CDR3 extends over 14 amino acids. Germline V gene sequence: CDR1 SGHTA, CDR2 FQGNSA. This CDR3 reads CASSQVARGYGYTF. The CDR3 bases are TGTGCCAGCAGCCAAGTGGCCAGGGGCTATGGCTACACCTTC.

The J gene is TRBJ2-3, the V gene TRBV5-4; 8 bases fit TRBD1. J lost 4 bases, V lost 3 bases, and 4 bases had no gene match. Germline CDR1 is SGHNT and CDR2 is YYREEE (reference sequence). The CDR3 extends over 14 amino acids. Here the CDR3 reads CASSSGQGADTQYF. The CDR3 DNA sequence: TGTGCCAGCAGCTCAGGACAGGGTGCAGATACGCAGTATTTT. The variable domain in full, completed from reference TRBV5-4 and TRBJ2-3, reads ETGVTQSPTHLIKTRGQQVTLRCSSQSGHNTVSWYQQALGQGPQFIFQYYREEENGRGNFPPRFSGLQFPNYSSELNVNALELDDSALYLCASSSGQGADTQYFGPGTRLTVL.

This chain connects TRBV28 to TRBJ2-7; 7 nucleotides align to TRBD1. Trimming at V came to 5 bases and at J to 5 bases, leaving 3 bases not matched to a gene. This CDR3 is built from 12 residues. The germline V gene has CDR1 MDHEN and CDR2 SYDVKM. CDR3 sequence: CASSPTGHEQYF. CDR3 DNA sequence: TGTGCCAGCAGTCCGACAGGGCACGAGCAGTACTTC.